The 17 T cell receptor beta chains given below trace back to one sample, sequenced in a study of blood T cell repertoires in COVID-19. Some clones are missing from TCRdb's copy, which holds only in-frame ones; the method was immunoSEQ multiplex PCR. This table holds some 86,000 clones, around 85% found once. What was sequenced was peripheral blood. These receptors originate from a woman in her 70s with acute or convalescent COVID-19.

V gene TRBV19 combines with J gene TRBJ1-2, with D possibly TRBD1 on 5 matching bases. This CDR3 is built from 13 residues. V lost 7 bases, J lost 4 bases, and 13 bases lay in between. Germline CDR1 LNHDA, CDR2 SQIVND (reference sequence). CDR3 sequence reads: CASTDRTSYGYTF. The CDR3 coding sequence is TGTGCCAGTACTGACAGAACATCCTATGGCTACACCTTC.

A few counts support this clone. J is TRBJ1-2 and V is TRBV10-1; D may be TRBD1 (5 bases). Trimming took off 2 bases at V and 2 bases at J, with 9 bases between the two ends. This CDR3 has 14 amino acids. Germline-derived CDR1 and CDR2 are WNHNN and SYGVQD (reference sequence). CDR3 sequence (DNA): TGCGCCAGCAGTGAGGGGTCAGGGAACTATGGCTACACCTTC. Encoded protein: CASSEGSGNYGYTF.

The CDR3 DNA sequence: TGTGCCAGCAGCTTATGGGGGACAGCCTACGGGGAAACGCAGTATTTT. Its protein is CASSLWGTAYGETQYF. The chain uses TRBV7-9 and TRBJ2-3; 7 bases align to TRBD1. The CDR3 totals 16 residues. V lost 2 bases, J lost 9 bases, and 14 bases stayed unmatched. Looked up from germline, CDR1 is SEHNR and CDR2 is FQNEAQ (reference sequence).

This chain connects TRBV5-1 to TRBJ2-3; possibly TRBD1 for D (6 bases). From germline, CDR1 is SGHRS and CDR2 YFSETQ. V shed 4 bases and J shed 4 bases, with 13 bases lying between them. CDR3 length: 14 residues. CDR3 bases: TGCGCCAGCAGCGGTTCCAGGGGAGCAGATACGCAGTATTTT. Translated, it gives CASSGSRGADTQYF.

A single count supports this clone. The V gene is TRBV6-6, the J gene TRBJ2-5; unclear D gene. The CDR3 spans 11 residues. From germline, CDR1 is MNHNY and CDR2 SVGAGI (reference sequence). V lost 6 bases and J lost 3, with 5 bases in between. Here the CDR3 reads CASRLEETQYF. CDR3 in DNA: TGTGCCAGCAGATTAGAAGAGACCCAGTACTTC.

J is TRBJ1-5 and V is TRBV27, with TRBD1 matching over 10 bases. The V segment lost 3 bases and the J segment 7 bases; nucleotides outside the gene matches: 3. Germline lookup yields CDR1 MNHEY and CDR2 SMNVEV (reference sequence). The CDR3 has 14 amino acids. CDR3 bases: TGTGCCAGCAGTTTTGACAGGGGGCGCCAGCCCCAGCATTTT. It codes for CASSFDRGRQPQHF.

The chain joins TRBV6-6 to TRBJ1-3; D remains unclear. V was clipped by 2 bases and J by 0 bases, with 11 bases between them. There are 16 residues in the CDR3. Germline CDR1 is MNHNY and CDR2 is SVGAGI (reference sequence). The CDR3 region is CASSYTPESSGNTIYF. The DNA for the CDR3 is TGTGCCAGCAGTTACACTCCGGAGAGCTCTGGAAACACCATATATTTT.

This chain connects TRBV4-2 to TRBJ2-3; 11 nucleotides match TRBD2. This CDR3 has 17 amino acids. Germline CDR1 and CDR2: LGHNA and YNFKEQ. V was clipped by 0 bases and J by 3 bases; unmatched bases: 5. CDR3: CASSQDVAGGPTDTQYF. As DNA, the CDR3 is TGTGCCAGCAGCCAAGATGTAGCGGGGGGGCCGACAGATACGCAGTATTTT.

The chain has TRBV5-1 and TRBJ1-5; 8 nucleotides align to TRBD1. Germline loops: CDR1 SGHRS, CDR2 YFSETQ. CDR3 size: 15 residues. The trim removed 0 bases at V and 6 bases at J, leaving 5 bases unmatched. CDR3 DNA: TGCGCCAGCAGCTTGGATCAGGGGGCGGGTCAGCCCCAGCATTTT. It specifies CASSLDQGAGQPQHF.

This clone was observed at least ten times. The CDR3: CASSQSRGIRQFF. As DNA, the CDR3 is TGTGCCAGCAGCCAAAGTCGGGGAATACGGCAGTTCTTC. The rearrangement uses TRBV14 and TRBJ2-1; possibly TRBD2 for D (5 bases). The V and J ends lost 2 bases and 12 bases respectively, with 14 bases between them. Germline CDR1 and CDR2: SGHDN and FVKESK. The CDR3 sequence is 13 residues long.

The V call is TRBV4-1, the J call TRBJ1-5; unclear D gene. The CDR3 is 14 residues long. Germline V lookup: CDR1 MGHRA, CDR2 YSYEKL. V dropped 3 bases and J dropped 5 bases, with 11 bases sitting between them. The CDR3 sequence is CASSQTYQDQPQHF. CDR3 coding DNA: TGCGCCAGCAGCCAGACATACCAAGATCAGCCCCAGCATTTT.

V and J are TRBV5-8 and TRBJ1-1, with 10 bases lining up with TRBD1. After removal of 3 bases from V and 6 bases from J, the junction contained 2 bases not matched to a gene. Germline CDR1 is SGHTS and CDR2 is YDEGEE. There are 13 residues in the CDR3. CDR3 sequence reads: CASSSDRGAEAFF. The CDR3 DNA reads TGTGCCAGCAGCTCGGACAGGGGGGCTGAAGCTTTCTTT. The full variable domain, its missing parts supplied by reference TRBV5-8 and TRBJ1-1, is EAGVTQSPTHLIKTRGQQATLRCSPISGHTSVYWYQQALGLGLQFLLWYDEGEERNRGNFPPRFSGRQFPNYSSELNVNALELEDSALYLCASSSDRGAEAFFGQGTRLTVV.

The genes are TRBV2 and TRBJ1-1; a possible D gene is TRBD1 (5 bases). CDR3 length: 12 amino acids. Trimming removed 6 bases from V and 10 bases from J, with 15 bases in between. Germline CDR1 reads SNHLY; CDR2 reads FYNNEI. For the CDR3, the DNA is TGTGCCAGCAGCCCTTCTAGGGGAATAGCTTTCTTT. This encodes CASSPSRGIAFF.

The gene calls are TRBV3-1 (or the pseudogene TRBV3-2) and TRBJ2-5; maybe TRBD1 (6 bases). The CDR3 contains 14 residues. V was cut by 4 bases and J by 1 base, with 10 bases left in between. CDR1 is LGHDT and CDR2 is YNNKEL in the germline V gene (reference sequence). The DNA for the CDR3 is TGTGCCAGCAGCCTAAGGACAGCCCAAGAGACCCAGTACTTC. It specifies CASSLRTAQETQYF.

The chain is built from TRBV24-1 and TRBJ2-2; TRBD2 matches 9 bases. There are 14 residues in the CDR3. Germline V gene sequence: CDR1 KGHDR, CDR2 SFDVKD. Trimming at V came to 9 bases and at J to 3 bases, leaving 4 bases not matched to a gene. The CDR3 DNA sequence: TGTGCCACCCACGGCGGGAGGGACACCGGGGAGCTGTTTTTT. Translating it yields CATHGGRDTGELFF.

The chain uses TRBV11-3 and TRBJ2-2, with D possibly TRBD2 on 6 matching bases. V lost 4 bases and J 3 bases, leaving 9 bases between the germline ends. The CDR3 is made up of 14 amino acids. Germline assignment: CDR1 SGHNT and CDR2 YENEEA. The CDR3 loop is CASSSKRDTGELFF. The CDR3 nucleotides are TGTGCCAGCAGCTCCAAGCGGGACACCGGGGAGCTGTTTTTT.

The chain employs TRBV19 and TRBJ1-4; 8 bases map to TRBD1. The CDR3 spans 16 residues. V lost 0 bases to trimming and J lost 8 bases; unmatched junction nucleotides: 8. From germline, CDR1 is LNHDA and CDR2 SQIVND (reference sequence). CDR3 sequence: CASSIDRGQGGEKLFF. The CDR3 DNA is TGTGCCAGTAGTATAGATCGAGGACAGGGAGGAGAAAAACTGTTTTTT.